Here is one TCR beta chain with its context. This clonotype was picked up a small number of times. It has no known antigen specificity. Since a much larger clone is just one base distant, this may be a read error. TCR beta CDR3 regions were amplified from RNA transcripts for repertoire sequencing. The first round was an RT-PCR using HTBI primers with the Qiagen OneStep RT-PCR kit, and this first round was followed by a second-round multiplex PCR, then size selection and purification. Sequencing of the libraries was carried out on an Illumina HiSeq2000 in paired-end mode with 100 bp reads. The study's processing was this. Reads were processed with SOAPnuke, discarding reads with adapters, uncalled bases, mean Phred below 15, or no exact constant-primer or identifier match. COPE v1.2.5 was used to merge the high-quality paired reads. Each unique nucleotide sequence was treated as a clonotype, and MiTCR v1.1 was used to align the clonotypes to the IMGT TRB V, D and J references. The analysis was limited to V-J combinations with a frequency above 0.0001, which together covered 98% to 99.2% of repertoires. For each V-J combination, a TCR clonal expansion and chaos score was defined as F50 clonal expansion divided by the chaos observed in the TCRdist matrix. Welch's t-statistics and random forest were used to reduce features to about 14 V-J combinations, which were fed into a naive Bayes classifier. Thyroid-blood repertoire similarity was quantified with the Morisita-Horn index. Clones were called with MiXCR by TCRdb after fastp trimmed the public reads at Q25, and only in-frame beta chains were retained. Every distinct CDR3 protein forms one entry, paired with its most common genes and DNA. In this record, the V and J calls reflect TCRdb's handling and not the investigators' own analysis. The sample table shows 300,000 to 400,000 distinct CDR3 sequences, and roughly 17% are seen once. The ten biggest clones cover 2% to 2.5% of the sample.

The sample is drawn from a study of Graves' ophthalmopathy and Graves' hyperthyroidism (dated by TCRdb to the late 2010s). Broadly, across the study: Peripheral blood was collected before any treatment was given, at the time of initial diagnosis. To tell Graves' ophthalmopathy apart from Graves' hyperthyroidism, and to predict which patients would progress to ophthalmopathy, the study relied on TCR beta repertoire signatures. To explore V-J signatures that separate ophthalmopathy from hyperthyroidism, a discovery set of 95 to 100 patients was enrolled, consisting of about 43 with ophthalmopathy and 57 with stable hyperthyroidism. In total, around 140 blood samples were TCR-sequenced: some 43 ophthalmopathy, 80 or so hyperthyroidism and some 17 hyperthyroidism-to-ophthalmopathy patients. An independent validation cohort was composed of roughly 19 hyperthyroidism patients and 15 to 17 patients who later progressed from hyperthyroidism to ophthalmopathy. In a handful of hyperthyroidism patients, the T-cell repertoire of thyroid tissue was compared with the T-cell repertoire of blood. Once sampling was done, hyperthyroidism patients were given methimazole at a starting dose of 30 mg daily, while ophthalmopathy patients were given high-dose intravenous methylprednisolone.

Hyperthyroidism was considered stable if no progression to ophthalmopathy occurred within 18 months of follow-up. Patients with hyperthyroidism were aged 18 to 65 years, had been newly diagnosed, and had a disease duration of less than 2 months. Patients with other autoimmune diseases, uncontrolled infections, pregnancy or lactation were excluded. Clinical symptoms, serum thyroxine, TRAb, thyroid ultrasound and orbital computed tomography were used for diagnosis. Using Ficoll-Paque density gradient centrifugation, PBMCs were isolated from 10 ml of fresh peripheral blood. Total RNA was extracted using Trizol reagent, and RNA quality was checked on an Agilent 2100 Bioanalyzer. The study at large found these results: Most of the expanded thyroid clonotypes with a frequency above 0.001 were also detected in blood, and it was suggested that the thyroid immune response may be reflected by blood repertoires. Sample size was not statistically predetermined, and group allocation was not concealed from the investigators. In validation, the model predicted ophthalmopathy progression with about 71% sensitivity and approximately 75% specificity; some 13 predicted patients were CT-confirmed with GO in a median of 6.5 months. In cross-validation, the 13-signature model distinguished ophthalmopathy from stable hyperthyroidism with 87.88% sensitivity and 81.08% specificity, while in the test set the corresponding values were around 79% and 71%.

The germline V gene (reference sequence) yields GTSNPN for CDR1 and SVGIG for CDR2. Inclusive of the bounding cysteine and phenylalanine, the CDR3 is 13 residues long. The CDR3 DNA has 39 bases and is translated from base 1. The chain was built from TRBV30 and TRBJ1-2; the D segment cannot be called with confidence. Sequences were obtained from peripheral blood. The receptor was isolated from an adult woman with stable Graves' hyperthyroidism. The nucleotide sequence reads as follows: TGTGCCTGGGGTGTAATGGAGCCTTATGGCTACACCTTC. It encodes CAWGVMEPYGYTF.